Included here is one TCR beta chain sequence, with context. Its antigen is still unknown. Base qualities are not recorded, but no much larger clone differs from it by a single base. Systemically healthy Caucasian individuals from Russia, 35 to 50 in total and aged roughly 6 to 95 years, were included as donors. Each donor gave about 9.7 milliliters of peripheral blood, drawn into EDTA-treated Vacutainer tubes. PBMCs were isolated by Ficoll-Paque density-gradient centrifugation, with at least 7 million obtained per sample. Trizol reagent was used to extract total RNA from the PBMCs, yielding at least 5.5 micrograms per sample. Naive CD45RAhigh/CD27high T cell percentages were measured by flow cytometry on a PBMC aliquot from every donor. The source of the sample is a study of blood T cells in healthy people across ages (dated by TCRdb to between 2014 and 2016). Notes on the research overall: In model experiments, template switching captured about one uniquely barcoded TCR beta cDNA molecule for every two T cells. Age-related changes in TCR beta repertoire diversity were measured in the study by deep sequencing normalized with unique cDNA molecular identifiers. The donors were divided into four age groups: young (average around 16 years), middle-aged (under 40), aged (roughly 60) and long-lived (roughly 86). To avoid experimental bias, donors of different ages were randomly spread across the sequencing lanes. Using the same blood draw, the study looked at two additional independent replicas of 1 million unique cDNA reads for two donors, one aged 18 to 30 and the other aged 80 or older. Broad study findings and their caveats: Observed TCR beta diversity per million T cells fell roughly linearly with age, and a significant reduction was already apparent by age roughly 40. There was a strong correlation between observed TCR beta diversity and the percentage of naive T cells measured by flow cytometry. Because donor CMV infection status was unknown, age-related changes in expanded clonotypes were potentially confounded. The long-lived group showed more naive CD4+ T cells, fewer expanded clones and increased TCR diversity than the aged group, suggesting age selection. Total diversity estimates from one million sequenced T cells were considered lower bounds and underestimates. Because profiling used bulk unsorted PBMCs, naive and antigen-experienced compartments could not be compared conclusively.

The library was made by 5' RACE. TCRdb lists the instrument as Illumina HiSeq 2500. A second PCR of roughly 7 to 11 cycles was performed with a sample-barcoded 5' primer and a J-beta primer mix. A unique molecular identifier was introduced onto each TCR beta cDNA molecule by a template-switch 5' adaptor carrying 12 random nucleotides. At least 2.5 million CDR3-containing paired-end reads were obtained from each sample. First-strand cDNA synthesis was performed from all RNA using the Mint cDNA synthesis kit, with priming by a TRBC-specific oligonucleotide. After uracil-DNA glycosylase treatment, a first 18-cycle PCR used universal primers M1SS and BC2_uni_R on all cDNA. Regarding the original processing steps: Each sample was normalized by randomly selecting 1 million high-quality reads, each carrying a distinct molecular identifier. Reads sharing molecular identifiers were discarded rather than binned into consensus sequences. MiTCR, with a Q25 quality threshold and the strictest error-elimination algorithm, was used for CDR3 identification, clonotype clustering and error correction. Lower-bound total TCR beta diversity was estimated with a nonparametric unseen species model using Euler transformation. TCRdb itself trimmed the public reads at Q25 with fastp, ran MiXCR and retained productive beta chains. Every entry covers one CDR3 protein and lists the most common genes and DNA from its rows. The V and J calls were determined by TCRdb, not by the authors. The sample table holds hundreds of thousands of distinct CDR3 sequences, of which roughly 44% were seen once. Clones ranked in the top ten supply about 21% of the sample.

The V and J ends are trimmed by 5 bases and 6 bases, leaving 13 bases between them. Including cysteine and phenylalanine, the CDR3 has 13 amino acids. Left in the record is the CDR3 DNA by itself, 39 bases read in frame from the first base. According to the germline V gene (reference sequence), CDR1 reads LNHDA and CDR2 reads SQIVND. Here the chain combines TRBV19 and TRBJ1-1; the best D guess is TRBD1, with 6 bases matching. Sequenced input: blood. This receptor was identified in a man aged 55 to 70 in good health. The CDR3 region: CASSRTGQSEAFF. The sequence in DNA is TGTGCCAGTAGTCGCACAGGGCAGTCTGAAGCTTTCTTT.